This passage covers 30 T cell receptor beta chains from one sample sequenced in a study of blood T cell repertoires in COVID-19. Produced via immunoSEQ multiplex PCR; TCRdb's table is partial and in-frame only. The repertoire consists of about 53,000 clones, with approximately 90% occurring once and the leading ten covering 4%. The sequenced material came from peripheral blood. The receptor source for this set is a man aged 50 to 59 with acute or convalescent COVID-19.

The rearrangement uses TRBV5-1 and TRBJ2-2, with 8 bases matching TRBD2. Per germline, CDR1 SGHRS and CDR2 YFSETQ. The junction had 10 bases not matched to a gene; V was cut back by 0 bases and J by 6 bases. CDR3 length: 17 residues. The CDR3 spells CASSLESPGGAAGELFF. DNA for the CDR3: TGCGCCAGCAGCTTGGAGTCCCCCGGGGGGGCGGCCGGGGAGCTGTTTTTT. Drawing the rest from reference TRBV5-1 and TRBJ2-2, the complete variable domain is KAGVTQTPRYLIKTRGQQVTLSCSPISGHRSVSWYQQTPGQGLQFLFEYFSETQRNKGNFPGRFSGRQFSNSRSEMNVSTLELGDSALYLCASSLESPGGAAGELFFGEGSRLTVL.

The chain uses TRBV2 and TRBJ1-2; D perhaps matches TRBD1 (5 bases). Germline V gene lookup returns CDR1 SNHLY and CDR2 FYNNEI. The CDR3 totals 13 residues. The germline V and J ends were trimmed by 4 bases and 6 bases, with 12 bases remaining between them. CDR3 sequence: CASSVSQGDGYTF. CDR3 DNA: TGTGCCAGCAGTGTTAGCCAGGGCGATGGCTACACCTTC.

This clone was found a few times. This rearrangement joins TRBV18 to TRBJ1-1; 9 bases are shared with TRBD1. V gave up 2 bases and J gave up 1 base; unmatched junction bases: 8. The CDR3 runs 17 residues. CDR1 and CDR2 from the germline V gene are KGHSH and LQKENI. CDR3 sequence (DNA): TGTGCCAGCTCACCATGGGACAGGGAAGGCAAGAACACTGAAGCTTTCTTT. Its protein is CASSPWDREGKNTEAFF. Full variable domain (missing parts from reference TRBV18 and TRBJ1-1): NAGVMQNPRHLVRRRGQEARLRCSPMKGHSHVYWYRQLPEEGLKFMVYLQKENIIDESGMPKERFSAEFPKEGPSILRIQQVVRGDSAAYFCASSPWDREGKNTEAFFGQGTRLTVV.

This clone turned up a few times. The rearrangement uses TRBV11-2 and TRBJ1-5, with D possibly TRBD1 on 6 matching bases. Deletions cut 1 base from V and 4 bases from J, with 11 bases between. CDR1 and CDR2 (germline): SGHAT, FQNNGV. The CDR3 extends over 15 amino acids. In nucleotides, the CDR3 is TGTGCCAGCAGCTTAGGCTGGACAGATAATCAGCCCCAGCATTTT. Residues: CASSLGWTDNQPQHF.

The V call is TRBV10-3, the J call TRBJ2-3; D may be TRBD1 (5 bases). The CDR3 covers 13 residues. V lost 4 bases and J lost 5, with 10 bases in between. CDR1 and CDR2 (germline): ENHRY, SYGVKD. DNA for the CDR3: TGTGCCATCAGTGTAGGGGCAGAAGATACGCAGTATTTT. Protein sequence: CAISVGAEDTQYF.

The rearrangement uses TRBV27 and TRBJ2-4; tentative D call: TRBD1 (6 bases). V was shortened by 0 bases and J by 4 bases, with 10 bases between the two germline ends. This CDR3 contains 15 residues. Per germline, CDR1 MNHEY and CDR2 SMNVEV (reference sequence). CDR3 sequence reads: CASSLSLDRKNIQYF. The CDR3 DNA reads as TGTGCCAGCAGTTTATCCCTCGACAGGAAAAACATTCAGTACTTC.

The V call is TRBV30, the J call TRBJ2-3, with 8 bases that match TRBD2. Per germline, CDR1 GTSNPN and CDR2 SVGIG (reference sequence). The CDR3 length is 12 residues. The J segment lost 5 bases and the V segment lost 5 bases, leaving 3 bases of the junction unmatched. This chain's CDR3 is CAWALAGDTQYF. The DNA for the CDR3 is TGTGCCTGGGCTCTAGCGGGAGATACGCAGTATTTT.

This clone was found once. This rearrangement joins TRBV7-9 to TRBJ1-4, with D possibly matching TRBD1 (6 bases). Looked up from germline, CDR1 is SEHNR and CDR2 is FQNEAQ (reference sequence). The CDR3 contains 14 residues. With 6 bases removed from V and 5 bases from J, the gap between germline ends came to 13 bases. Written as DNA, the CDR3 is TGTGCCAGCAGAAGGACAGTCCAAAATGAAAAACTGTTTTTT. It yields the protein CASRRTVQNEKLFF.

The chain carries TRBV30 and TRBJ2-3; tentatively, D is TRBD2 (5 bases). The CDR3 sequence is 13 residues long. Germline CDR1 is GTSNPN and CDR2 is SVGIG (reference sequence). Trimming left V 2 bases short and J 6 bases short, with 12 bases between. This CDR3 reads CAWSQRERDTQYF. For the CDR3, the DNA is TGTGCCTGGAGTCAGCGCGAGCGGGATACGCAGTATTTT.

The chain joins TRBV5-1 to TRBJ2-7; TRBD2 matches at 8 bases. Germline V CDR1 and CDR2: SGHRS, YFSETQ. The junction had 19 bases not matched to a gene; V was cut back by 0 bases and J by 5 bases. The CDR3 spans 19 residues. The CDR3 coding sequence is TGCGCCAGCAGCTTGGGCCCGGTTACCTACAGGGCGGGGGGCAACGAGCAGTACTTC. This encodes CASSLGPVTYRAGGNEQYF.

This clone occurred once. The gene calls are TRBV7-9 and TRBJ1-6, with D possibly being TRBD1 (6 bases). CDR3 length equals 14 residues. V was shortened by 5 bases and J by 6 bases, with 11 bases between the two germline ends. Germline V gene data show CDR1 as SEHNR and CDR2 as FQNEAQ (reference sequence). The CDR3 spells CASSPQGINSPLHF. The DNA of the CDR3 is TGTGCCAGCAGCCCGCAGGGGATTAATTCACCCCTCCACTTT. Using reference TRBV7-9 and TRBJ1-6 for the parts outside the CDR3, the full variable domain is DTGVSQNPRHKITKRGQNVTFRCDPISEHNRLYWYRQTLGQGPEFLTYFQNEAQLEKSRLLSDRFSAERPKGSFSTLEIQRTEQGDSAMYLCASSPQGINSPLHFGNGTRLTVT.

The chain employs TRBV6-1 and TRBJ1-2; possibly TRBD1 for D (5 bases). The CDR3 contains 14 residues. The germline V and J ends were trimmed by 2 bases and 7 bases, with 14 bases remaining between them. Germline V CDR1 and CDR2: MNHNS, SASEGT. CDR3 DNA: TGTGCCAGCAGTGAAATCCAGGGTCGTAGTGGCTACACCTTC. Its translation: CASSEIQGRSGYTF.

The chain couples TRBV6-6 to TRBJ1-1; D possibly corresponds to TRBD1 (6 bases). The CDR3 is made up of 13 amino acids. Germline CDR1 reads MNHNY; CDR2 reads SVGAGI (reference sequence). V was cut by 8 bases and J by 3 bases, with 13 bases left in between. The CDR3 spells CASGTGWHTEAFF. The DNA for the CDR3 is TGTGCCAGCGGTACAGGGTGGCACACTGAAGCTTTCTTT.

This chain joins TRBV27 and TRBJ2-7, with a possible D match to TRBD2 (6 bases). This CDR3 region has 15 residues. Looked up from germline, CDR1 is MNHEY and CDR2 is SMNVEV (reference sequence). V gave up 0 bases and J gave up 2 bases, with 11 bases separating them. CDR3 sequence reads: CASSLSGGFTYEQYF. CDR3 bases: TGTGCCAGCAGTTTATCCGGGGGTTTCACCTACGAGCAGTACTTC.

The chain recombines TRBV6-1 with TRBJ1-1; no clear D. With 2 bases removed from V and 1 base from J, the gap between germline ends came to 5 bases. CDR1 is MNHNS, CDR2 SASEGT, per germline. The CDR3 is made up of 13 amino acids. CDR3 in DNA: TGTGCCAGCAGTGAACGGGAGAACACTGAAGCTTTCTTT. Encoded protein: CASSERENTEAFF.

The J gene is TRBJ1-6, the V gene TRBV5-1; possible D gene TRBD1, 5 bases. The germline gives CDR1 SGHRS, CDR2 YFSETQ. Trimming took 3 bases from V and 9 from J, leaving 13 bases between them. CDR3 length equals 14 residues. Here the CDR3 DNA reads TGCGCCAGCAGCTCTCAAGGGGATCGTTCACCCCTCCACTTT. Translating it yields CASSSQGDRSPLHF.

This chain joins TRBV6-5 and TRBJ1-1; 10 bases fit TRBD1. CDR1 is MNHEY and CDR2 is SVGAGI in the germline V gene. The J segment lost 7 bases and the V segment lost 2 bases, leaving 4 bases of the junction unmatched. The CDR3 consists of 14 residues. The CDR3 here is CASSYGGQGFEAFF. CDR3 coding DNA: TGTGCCAGCAGTTACGGGGGACAGGGGTTTGAAGCTTTCTTT.

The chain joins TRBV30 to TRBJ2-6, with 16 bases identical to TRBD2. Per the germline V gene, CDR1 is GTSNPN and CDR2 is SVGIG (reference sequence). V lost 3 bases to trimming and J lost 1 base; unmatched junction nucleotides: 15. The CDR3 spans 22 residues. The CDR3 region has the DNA TGTGCCTGGAGCAGGTGGGGGGGGACTAGCGGGAGGGCGTATTCTGGGGCCAACGTCCTGACTTTC. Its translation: CAWSRWGGTSGRAYSGANVLTF.

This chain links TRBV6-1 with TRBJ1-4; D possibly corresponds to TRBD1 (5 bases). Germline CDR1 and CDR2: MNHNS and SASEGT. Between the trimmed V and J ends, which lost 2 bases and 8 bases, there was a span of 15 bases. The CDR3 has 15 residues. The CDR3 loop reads CASSETQGKFEKLFF. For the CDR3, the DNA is TGTGCCAGCAGTGAAACTCAGGGCAAATTCGAAAAACTGTTTTTT.

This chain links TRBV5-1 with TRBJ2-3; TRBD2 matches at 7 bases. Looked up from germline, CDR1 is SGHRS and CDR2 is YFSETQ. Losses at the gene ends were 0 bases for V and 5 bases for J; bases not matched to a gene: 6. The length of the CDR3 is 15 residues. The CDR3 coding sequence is TGCGCCAGCAGCTTGGTTTCTAGCGGTGGAGATACGCAGTATTTT. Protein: CASSLVSSGGDTQYF.

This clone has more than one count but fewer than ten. The CDR3, as DNA: TGTGCCAGCAGTGAACAGGGGGCGTCCTATAATTCACCCCTCCACTTT. Translating gives CASSEQGASYNSPLHF. The rearrangement uses TRBV2 and TRBJ1-6; TRBD1 matches 8 bases. Germline lookup yields CDR1 SNHLY and CDR2 FYNNEI. V was clipped by 2 bases and J by 1 base; unmatched bases: 1. This CDR3 region has 16 residues.

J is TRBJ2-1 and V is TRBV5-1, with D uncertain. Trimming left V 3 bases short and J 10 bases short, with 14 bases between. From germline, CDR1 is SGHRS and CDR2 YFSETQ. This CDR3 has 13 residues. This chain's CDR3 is CASSYQTGREQFF. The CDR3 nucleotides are TGCGCCAGCAGCTACCAGACTGGCCGGGAGCAGTTCTTC. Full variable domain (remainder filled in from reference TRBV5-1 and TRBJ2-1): KAGVTQTPRYLIKTRGQQVTLSCSPISGHRSVSWYQQTPGQGLQFLFEYFSETQRNKGNFPGRFSGRQFSNSRSEMNVSTLELGDSALYLCASSYQTGREQFFGPGTRLTVL.

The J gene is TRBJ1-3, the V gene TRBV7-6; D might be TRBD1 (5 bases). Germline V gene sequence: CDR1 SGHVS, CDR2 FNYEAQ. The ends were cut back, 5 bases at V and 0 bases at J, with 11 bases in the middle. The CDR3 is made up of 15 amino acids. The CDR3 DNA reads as TGTGCCAGCAGCACAGGCCCCGACTCTGGAAACACCATATATTTT. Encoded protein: CASSTGPDSGNTIYF.

The CDR3 loop is CASSPRDFNEQFF. The CDR3 region has the DNA TGTGCCAGCAGCCCCCGGGACTTCAATGAGCAGTTCTTC. The J gene is TRBJ2-1, the V gene TRBV12-3 or TRBV12-4; D is perhaps TRBD2 (6 bases). This CDR3 comprises 13 residues. V lost 6 bases and J 6 bases, leaving 12 bases between the germline ends.

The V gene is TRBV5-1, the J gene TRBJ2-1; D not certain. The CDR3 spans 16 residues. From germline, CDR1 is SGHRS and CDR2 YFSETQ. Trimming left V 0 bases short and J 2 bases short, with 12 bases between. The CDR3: CASSLARLQAYNEQFF. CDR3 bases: TGCGCCAGCAGCTTGGCCAGGCTCCAGGCCTACAATGAGCAGTTCTTC.

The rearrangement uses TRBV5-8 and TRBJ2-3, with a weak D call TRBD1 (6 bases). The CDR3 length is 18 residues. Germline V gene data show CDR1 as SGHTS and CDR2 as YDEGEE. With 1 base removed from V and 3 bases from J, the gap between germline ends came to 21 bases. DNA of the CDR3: TGTGCCAGCAGCTTGTATACGGAATCAGGGGCGGGTACAGATACGCAGTATTTT. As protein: CASSLYTESGAGTDTQYF.

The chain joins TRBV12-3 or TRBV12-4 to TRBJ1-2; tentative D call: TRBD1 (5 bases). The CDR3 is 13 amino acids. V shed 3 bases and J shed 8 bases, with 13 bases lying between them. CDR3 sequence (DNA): TGTGCCAGCAGTTTTTTAGGGGACTCGGGCTACACCTTC. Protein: CASSFLGDSGYTF.

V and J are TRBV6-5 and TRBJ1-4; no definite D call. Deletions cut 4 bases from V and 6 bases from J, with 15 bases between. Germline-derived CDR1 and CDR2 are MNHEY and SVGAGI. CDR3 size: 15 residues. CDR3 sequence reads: CASSSHYGGDEKLFF. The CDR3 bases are TGTGCCAGCAGTTCCCACTACGGCGGGGATGAAAAACTGTTTTTT.

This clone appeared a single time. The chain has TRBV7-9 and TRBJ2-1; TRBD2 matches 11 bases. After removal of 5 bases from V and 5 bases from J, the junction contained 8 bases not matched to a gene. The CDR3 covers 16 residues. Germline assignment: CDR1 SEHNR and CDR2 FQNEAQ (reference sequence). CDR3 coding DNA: TGTGCCAGCAGCCCAATAGGGACTAGCGGTAACAATGAGCAGTTCTTC. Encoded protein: CASSPIGTSGNNEQFF.

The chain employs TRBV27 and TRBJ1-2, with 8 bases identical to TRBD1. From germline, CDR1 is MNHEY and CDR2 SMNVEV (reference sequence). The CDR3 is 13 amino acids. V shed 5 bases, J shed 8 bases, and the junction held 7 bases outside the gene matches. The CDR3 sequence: CASSRDRGGGYTF. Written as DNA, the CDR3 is TGTGCCAGCAGTCGCGACAGGGGTGGGGGCTACACCTTC.